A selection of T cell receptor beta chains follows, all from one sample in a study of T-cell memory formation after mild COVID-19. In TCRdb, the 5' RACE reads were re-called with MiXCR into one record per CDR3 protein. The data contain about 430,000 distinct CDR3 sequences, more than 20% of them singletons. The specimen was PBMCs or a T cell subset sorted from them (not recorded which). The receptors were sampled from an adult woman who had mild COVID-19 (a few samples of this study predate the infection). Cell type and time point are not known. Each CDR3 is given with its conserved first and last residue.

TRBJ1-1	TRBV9	CASRPGGDTEAFF
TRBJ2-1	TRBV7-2	CASSWTNNEQFF
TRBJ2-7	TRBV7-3	CASRARAHEQYF
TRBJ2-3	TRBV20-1	CSGTANTHTDTQYF
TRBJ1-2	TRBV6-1	CAGHRDRENGYTF
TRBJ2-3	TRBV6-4	CASSDSLDTDTQYF
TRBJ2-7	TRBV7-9	CASSLPPHYEQYF
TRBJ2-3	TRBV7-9	CASSLTGLDTDTQYF
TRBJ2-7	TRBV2	CASTERGATYEQYF
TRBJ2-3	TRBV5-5	CASSLGSTGGAAQYF